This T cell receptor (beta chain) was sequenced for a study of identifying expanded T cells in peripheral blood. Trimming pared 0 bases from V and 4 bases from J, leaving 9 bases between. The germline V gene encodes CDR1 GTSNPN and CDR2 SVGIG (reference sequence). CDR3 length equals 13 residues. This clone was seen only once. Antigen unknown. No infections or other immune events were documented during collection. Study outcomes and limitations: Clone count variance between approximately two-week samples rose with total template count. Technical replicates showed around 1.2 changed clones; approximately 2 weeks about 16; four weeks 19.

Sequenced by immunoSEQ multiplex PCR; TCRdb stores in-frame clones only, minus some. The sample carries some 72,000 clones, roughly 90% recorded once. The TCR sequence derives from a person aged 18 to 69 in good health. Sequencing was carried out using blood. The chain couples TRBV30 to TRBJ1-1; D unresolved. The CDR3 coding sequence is TGTGCCTGGAGTGTACGGGTTGGCACTGAAGCTTTCTTT. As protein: CAWSVRVGTEAFF.